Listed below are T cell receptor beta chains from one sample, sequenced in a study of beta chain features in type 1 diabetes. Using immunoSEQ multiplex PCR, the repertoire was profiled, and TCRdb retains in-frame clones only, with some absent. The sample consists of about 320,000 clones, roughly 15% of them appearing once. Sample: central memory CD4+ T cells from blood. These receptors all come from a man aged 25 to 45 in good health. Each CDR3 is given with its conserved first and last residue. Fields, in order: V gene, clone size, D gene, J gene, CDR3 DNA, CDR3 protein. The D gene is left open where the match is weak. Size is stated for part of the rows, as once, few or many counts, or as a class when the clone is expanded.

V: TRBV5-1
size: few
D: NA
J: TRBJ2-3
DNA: TGCGCCAGCAGTACTAGAACAGATACGCAGTATTTT
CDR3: CASSTRTDTQYF

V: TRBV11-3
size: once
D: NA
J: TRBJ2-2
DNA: TGTGCCAGCAGCTTATCAGGGGCCGGGGAGCTGTTTTTT
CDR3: CASSLSGAGELFF

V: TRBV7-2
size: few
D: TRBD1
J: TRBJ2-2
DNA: TGTGCCAGCAGCTTAGACGGGGACAGGGGAATCACCGGGGAGCTGTTTTTT
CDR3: CASSLDGDRGITGELFF

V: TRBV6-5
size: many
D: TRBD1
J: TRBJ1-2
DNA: TGTGCCAGCAGTTACGGACAGGCCCCCTATGGCTACACCTTC
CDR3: CASSYGQAPYGYTF

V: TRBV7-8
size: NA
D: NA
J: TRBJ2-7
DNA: TGTGCCAGCAGCCTCAGGAGGGACCAGGGAGAGCAGTACTTC
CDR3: CASSLRRDQGEQYF

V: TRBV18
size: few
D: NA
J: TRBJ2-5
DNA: TGTGCCAGCTCCCGAGACATGGGCCAAGAGACCCAGTACTTC
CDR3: CASSRDMGQETQYF

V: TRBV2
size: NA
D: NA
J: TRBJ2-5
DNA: TGTGCCAGCAGTGAACTGGAGACCCAGTACTTC
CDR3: CASSELETQYF

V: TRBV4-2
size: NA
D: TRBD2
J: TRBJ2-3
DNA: TGTGCCAGCAGCCAAGGCGGGACTAGCGGCACAGATACGCAGTATTTT
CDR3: CASSQGGTSGTDTQYF

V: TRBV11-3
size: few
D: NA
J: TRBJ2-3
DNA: TGTGCCAGCAGCCCCGGCAGGGCCACAGATACGCAGTATTTT
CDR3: CASSPGRATDTQYF

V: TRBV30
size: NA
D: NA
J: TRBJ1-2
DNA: TGTGCCTGGAGTCCGGGTCGGAGAGTCTATGGCTACACCTTC
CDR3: CAWSPGRRVYGYTF

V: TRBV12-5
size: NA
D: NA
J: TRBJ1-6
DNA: TGTGCTAGTGGTTTGGGCCGGGGAGGGAATTCACCCCTCCACTTT
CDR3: CASGLGRGGNSPLHF

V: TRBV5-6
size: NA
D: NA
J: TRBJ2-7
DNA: TGTGCCAGCAGCTTGGATATGGGCTACGAGCAGTACTTC
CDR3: CASSLDMGYEQYF

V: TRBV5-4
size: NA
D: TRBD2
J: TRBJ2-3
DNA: TGTGCCAGCACTCACCCTGGCGGGGGGGTGACAGATACGCAGTATTTT
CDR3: CASTHPGGGVTDTQYF

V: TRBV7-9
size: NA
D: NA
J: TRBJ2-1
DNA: TGTGCCAGCAGGGGTTTCCATGAGCAGTTCTTC
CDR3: CASRGFHEQFF

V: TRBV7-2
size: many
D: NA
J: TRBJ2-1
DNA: TGTGCCAGCAGCTTGTTAGAAACTAAGCAGTTCTTC
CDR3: CASSLLETKQFF

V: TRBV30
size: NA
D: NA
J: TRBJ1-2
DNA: TGTGCCTGGAGCATGGGAGGGAAGGATGGCTACACCTTC
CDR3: CAWSMGGKDGYTF

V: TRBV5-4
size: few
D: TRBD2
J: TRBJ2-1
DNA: TGTGCCAGCAGCTTGGCCCTAGCGGGAGGGCGTTCCTACAATGAGCAGTTCTTC
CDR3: CASSLALAGGRSYNEQFF

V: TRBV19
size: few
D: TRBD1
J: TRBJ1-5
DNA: TGTGCCAGTAGACCCGGGACAGGGCCCAATCAGCCCCAGCATTTT
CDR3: CASRPGTGPNQPQHF

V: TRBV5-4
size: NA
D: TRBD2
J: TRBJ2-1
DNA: TGTGCCAGCAGTTCCTCCGGACTAGGCCTGTTCTTC
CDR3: CASSSSGLGLFF

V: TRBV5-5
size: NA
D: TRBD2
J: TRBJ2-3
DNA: TGTGCCAGCAGCTTAGGACTAGCGGGAGGGTCAGATACGCAGTATTTT
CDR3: CASSLGLAGGSDTQYF

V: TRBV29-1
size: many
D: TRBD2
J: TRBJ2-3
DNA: TGCAGCGTCCTTAGCGGGGGGGCGAGAGATACGCAGTATTTT
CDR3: CSVLSGGARDTQYF

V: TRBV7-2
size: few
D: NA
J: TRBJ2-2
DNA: TGTGCCAGCAGCTTCCAACCTGGCTTCGCCGGGGAGCTGTTTTTT
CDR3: CASSFQPGFAGELFF

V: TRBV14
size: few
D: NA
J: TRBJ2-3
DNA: TGTGCCAGCAGCAAAGACCGTTCAGATACGCAGTATTTT
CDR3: CASSKDRSDTQYF

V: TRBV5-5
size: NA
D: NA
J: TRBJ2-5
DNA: TGTGCCAGCAGCTCATTGCCCGGGGGGCGAGAGACCCAGTACTTC
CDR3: CASSSLPGGRETQYF

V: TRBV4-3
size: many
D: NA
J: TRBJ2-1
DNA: TGCGCCAGCAGCCAGGTAGGAGGGAGAGGATACAATGAGCAGTTCTTC
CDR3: CASSQVGGRGYNEQFF

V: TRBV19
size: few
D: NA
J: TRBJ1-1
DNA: TGTGCCAGTAGTATTGGCAAGAACACTGAAGCTTTCTTT
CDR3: CASSIGKNTEAFF

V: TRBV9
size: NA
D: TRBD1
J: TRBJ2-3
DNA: TGTGCCAGCAATAAGGGGGCCTCTAGCACAGATACGCAGTATTTT
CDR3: CASNKGASSTDTQYF

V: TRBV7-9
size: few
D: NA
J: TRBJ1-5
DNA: TGTGCCAGCAGCCGAAACCTGAGGCAGCCCCAGCATTTT
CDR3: CASSRNLRQPQHF